The clone carrying this TCR beta chain was detected only once. Per the germline V gene, CDR1 is KGHSH and CDR2 is LQKENI. The length of the CDR3 is 16 residues. Trimming at V came to 3 bases and at J to 1 base, leaving 7 bases not matched to a gene. The sample belongs to a study of blood T cell repertoires in COVID-19. Overall study: The cDNA or gDNA used as material had been derived from T cells, B-cell-depleted T cells, or PBMCs.

Sequenced by immunoSEQ multiplex PCR; TCRdb stores in-frame clones only, minus some. The sample has fewer than 350,000 clones, roughly 90% seen once. Across under 25 US areas, participants ranged in age from 18 to 89 years. Two consecutive negative NP/OP PCR tests, clearance, or resolved symptoms defined Cohort 3 recovery. The clonotype was recovered from a woman aged 40 to 55 who had recovered from COVID-19. This sequence joins TRBV18 and TRBJ2-7, with TRBD1 matching 9 bases. The sequencing sample was made of PBMCs or T cells enriched from blood (not recorded which). This CDR3 is CASSPKTGTGSYEQYF. The DNA for the CDR3 is TGTGCCAGCTCACCCAAAACCGGGACAGGGTCCTACGAGCAGTACTTC.